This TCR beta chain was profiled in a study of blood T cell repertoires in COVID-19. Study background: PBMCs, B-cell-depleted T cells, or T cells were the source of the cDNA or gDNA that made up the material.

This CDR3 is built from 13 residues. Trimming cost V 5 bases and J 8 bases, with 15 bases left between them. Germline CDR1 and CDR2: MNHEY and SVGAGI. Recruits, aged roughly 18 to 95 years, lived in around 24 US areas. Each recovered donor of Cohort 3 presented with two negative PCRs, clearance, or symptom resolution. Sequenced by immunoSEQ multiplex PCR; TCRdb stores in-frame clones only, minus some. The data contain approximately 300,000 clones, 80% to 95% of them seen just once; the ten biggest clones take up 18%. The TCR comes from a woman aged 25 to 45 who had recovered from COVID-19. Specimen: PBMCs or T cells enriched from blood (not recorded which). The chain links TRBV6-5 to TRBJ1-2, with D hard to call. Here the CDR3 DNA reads TGTGCCAGCAGTCCAGTGGCGGGGAACGGCTACACCTTC. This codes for CASSPVAGNGYTF.